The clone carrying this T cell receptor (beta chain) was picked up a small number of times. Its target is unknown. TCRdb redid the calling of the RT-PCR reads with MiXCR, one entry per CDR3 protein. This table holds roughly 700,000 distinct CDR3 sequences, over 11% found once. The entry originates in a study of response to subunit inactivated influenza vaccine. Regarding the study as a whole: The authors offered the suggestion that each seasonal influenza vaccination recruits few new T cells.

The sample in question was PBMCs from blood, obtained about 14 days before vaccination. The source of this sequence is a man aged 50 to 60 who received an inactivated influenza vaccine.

CDR3 loop: CASSQDIGTDTQYF. In DNA form, the CDR3 reads TGTGCCAGCAGCCAGGACATAGGCACAGATACGCAGTATTTT. The rearrangement uses TRBV4-2 and TRBJ2-3; maybe TRBD1 (5 bases). Trimming removed 3 bases at V and 1 base at J, with 8 bases between. Looked up from germline, CDR1 is LGHNA and CDR2 is YNFKEQ. This CDR3 has 14 amino acids.